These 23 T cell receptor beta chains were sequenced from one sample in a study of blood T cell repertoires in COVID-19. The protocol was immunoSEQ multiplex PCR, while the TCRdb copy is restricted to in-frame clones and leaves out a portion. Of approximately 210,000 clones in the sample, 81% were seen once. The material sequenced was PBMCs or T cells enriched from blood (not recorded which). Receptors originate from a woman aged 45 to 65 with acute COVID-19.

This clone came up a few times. CDR3 loop: CASSPYSGGAAPRGSPLHF. The CDR3 DNA reads as TGTGCCAGCTCACCATACAGCGGAGGAGCGGCACCCCGGGGATCACCCCTCCACTTT. The rearrangement links TRBV18 to TRBJ1-6; D is unclear. The CDR3 is 19 residues long. The ends were cut back, 2 bases at V and 10 bases at J, with 27 bases in the middle. CDR1 is KGHSH, CDR2 LQKENI, per germline.

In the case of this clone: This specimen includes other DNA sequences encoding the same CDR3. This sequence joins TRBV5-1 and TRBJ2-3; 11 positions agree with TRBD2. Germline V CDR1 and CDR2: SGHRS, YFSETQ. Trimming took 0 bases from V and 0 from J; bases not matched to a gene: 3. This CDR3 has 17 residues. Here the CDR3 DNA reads TGCGCCAGCAGCTTGGCCGGGACTAGCGGTAGCACAGATACGCAGTATTTT. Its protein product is CASSLAGTSGSTDTQYF.

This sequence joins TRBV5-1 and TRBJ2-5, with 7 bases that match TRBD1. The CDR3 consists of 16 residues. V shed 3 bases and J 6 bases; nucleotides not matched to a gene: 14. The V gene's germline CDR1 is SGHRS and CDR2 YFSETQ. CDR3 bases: TGCGCCAGCAGCTCAGACGTCGGACAGGTTGGTCAGACCCAGTACTTC. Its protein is CASSSDVGQVGQTQYF.

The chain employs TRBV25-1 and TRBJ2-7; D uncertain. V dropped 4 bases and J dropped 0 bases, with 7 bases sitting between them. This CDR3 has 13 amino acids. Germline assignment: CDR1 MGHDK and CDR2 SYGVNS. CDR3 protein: CASSGGDSYEQYF. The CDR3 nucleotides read TGTGCCAGCAGTGGCGGTGACTCCTACGAGCAGTACTTC.

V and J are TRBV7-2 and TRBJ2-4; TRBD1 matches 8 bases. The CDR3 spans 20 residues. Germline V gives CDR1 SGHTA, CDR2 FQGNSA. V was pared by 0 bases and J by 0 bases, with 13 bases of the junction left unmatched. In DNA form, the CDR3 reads TGTGCCAGCAGCTTAGCCTTGTCAGGGGGCCTGAGACTAGCCAAAAACATTCAGTACTTC. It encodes CASSLALSGGLRLAKNIQYF.

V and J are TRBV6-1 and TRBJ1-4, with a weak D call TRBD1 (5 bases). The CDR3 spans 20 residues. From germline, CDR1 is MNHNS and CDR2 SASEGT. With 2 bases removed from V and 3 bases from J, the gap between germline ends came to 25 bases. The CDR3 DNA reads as TGTGCCAGCAGTGAATTTGCCTCTGGACACTCTGGAAGCCCTAATGAAAAACTGTTTTTT. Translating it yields CASSEFASGHSGSPNEKLFF.

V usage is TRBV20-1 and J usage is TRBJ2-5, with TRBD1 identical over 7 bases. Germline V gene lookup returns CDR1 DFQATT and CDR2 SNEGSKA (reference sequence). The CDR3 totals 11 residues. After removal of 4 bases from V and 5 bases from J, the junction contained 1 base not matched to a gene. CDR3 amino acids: CSATRGETQYF. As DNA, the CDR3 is TGCAGTGCTACCAGGGGGGAGACCCAGTACTTC.

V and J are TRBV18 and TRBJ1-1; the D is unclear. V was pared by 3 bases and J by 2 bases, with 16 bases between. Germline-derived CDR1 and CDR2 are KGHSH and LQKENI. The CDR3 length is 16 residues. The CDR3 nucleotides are TGTGCCAGCTCACCCTATACAGTGCCCCAAAACACTGAAGCTTTCTTT. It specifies CASSPYTVPQNTEAFF.

The CDR3 protein is CASSQLNRGTEAFF. As DNA, the CDR3 is TGTGCCAGCAGCCAACTGAACAGGGGGACTGAAGCTTTCTTT. The chain combines TRBV3-1 (or the pseudogene TRBV3-2) with TRBJ1-1; the match to TRBD1 covers 8 bases. CDR1 and CDR2 (germline): LGHDT, YNNKEL (reference sequence). J lost 5 bases, V lost 2 bases, and 4 bases had no gene match. The CDR3 sequence is 14 residues long.

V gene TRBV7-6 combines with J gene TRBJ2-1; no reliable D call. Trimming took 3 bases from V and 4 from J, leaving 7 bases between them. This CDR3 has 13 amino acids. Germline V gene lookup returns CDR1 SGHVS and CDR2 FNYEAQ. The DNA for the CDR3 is TGTGCCAGCAGCTTTGTGAGTTACAATGAGCAGTTCTTC. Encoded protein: CASSFVSYNEQFF.

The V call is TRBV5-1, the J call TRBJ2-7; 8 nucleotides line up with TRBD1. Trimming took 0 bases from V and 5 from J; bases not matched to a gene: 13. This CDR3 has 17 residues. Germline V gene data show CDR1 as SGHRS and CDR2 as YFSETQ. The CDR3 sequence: CASSLANPGQVPNEQYF. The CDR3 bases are TGCGCCAGCAGCTTGGCCAACCCGGGACAGGTCCCCAACGAGCAGTACTTC. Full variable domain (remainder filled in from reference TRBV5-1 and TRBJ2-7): KAGVTQTPRYLIKTRGQQVTLSCSPISGHRSVSWYQQTPGQGLQFLFEYFSETQRNKGNFPGRFSGRQFSNSRSEMNVSTLELGDSALYLCASSLANPGQVPNEQYFGPGTRLTVT.

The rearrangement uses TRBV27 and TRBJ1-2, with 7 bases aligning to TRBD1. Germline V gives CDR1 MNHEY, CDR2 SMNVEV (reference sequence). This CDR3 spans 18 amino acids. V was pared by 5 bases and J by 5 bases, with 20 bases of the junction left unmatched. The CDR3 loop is CASSPRQGTTPIPYGYTF. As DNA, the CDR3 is TGTGCCAGCAGTCCAAGACAGGGAACCACACCTATCCCATATGGCTACACCTTC.

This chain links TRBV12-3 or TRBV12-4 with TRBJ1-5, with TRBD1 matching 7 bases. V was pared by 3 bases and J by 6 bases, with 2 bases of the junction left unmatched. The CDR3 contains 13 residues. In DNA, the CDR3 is TGTGCCAGCAGTTTGTCAGGGGGTCAGCCCCAGCATTTT. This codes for CASSLSGGQPQHF.

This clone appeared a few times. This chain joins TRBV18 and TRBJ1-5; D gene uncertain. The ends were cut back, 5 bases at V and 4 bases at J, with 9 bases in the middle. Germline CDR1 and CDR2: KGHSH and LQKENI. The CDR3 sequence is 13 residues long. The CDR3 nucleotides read TGTGCCAGCTCAGTAAATGAGAATCAGCCCCAGCATTTT. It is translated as CASSVNENQPQHF.

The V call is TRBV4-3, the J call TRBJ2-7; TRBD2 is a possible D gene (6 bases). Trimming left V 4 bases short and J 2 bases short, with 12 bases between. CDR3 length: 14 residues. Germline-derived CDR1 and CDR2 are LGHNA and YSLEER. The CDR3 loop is CASSLGRWTYEQYF. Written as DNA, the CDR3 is TGCGCCAGCAGCCTGGGGAGGTGGACCTACGAGCAGTACTTC.

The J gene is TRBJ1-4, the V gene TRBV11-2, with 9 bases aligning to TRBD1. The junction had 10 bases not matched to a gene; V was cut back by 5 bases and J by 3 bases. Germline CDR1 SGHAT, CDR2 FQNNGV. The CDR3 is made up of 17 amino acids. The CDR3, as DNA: TGTGCCAGCAGCATCGGACAGGGGTTGTTGGCTAATGAAAAACTGTTTTTT. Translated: CASSIGQGLLANEKLFF.

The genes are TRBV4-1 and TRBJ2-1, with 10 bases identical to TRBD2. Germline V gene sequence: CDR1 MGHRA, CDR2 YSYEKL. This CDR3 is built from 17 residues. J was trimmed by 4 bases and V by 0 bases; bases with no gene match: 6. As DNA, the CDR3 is TGCGCCAGCAGCCAAGATGCTTGGACTAGCGGATACAATGAGCAGTTCTTC. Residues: CASSQDAWTSGYNEQFF.

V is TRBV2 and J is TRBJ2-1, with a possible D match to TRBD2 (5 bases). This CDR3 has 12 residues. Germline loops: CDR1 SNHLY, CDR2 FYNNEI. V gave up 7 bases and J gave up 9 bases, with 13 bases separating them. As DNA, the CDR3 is TGTGCCAGCACCCCGGGGTTCGGTGAGCAGTTCTTC. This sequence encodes CASTPGFGEQFF.

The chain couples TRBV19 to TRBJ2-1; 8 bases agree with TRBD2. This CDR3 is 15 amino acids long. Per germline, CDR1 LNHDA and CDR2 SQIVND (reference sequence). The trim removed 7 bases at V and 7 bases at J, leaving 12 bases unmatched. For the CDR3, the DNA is TGTGCCAGTAAAAGAGGCGGGGGGCCTTCAAATGAGCAGTTCTTC. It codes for CASKRGGGPSNEQFF.

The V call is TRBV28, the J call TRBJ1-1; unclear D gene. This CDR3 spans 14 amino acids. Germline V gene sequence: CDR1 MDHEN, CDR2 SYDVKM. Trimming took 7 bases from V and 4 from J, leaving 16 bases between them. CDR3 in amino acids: CASIIGDWGTEAFF. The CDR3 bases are TGTGCCAGCATTATCGGGGATTGGGGCACTGAAGCTTTCTTT.

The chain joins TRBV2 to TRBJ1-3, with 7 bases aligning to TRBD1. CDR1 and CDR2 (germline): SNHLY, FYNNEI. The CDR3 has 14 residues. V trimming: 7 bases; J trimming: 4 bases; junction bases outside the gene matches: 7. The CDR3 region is CASKRGTEGNTIYF. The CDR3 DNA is TGTGCCAGCAAAAGGGGGACAGAAGGAAACACCATATATTTT.

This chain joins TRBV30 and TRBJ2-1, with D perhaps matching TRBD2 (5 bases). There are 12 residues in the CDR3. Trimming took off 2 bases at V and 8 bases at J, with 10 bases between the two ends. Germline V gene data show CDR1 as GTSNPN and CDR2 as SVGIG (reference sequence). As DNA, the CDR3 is TGTGCCTGGAGTCCTCTAGCTGATGAGCAGTTCTTC. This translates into CAWSPLADEQFF.

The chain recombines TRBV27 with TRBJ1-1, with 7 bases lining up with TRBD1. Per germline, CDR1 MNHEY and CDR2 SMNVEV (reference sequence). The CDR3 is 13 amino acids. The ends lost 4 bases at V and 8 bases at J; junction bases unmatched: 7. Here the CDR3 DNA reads TGTGCCAGCAGTTCCATCCAGGGGGGAGAAGCTTTCTTT. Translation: CASSSIQGGEAFF.